Given below is one TCR beta chain in context. An end of the junction differs from the germline gene, which may be a read error. This sample is part of a study of blood T cell repertoires in COVID-19. On the study more broadly: Samples taken during acute and convalescent COVID-19 were collected in the United States, Italy and Spain. From T cells, B-cell-depleted T cells, or PBMCs came the material, which was cDNA or gDNA.

This CDR3 spans 12 amino acids. Original processing methods: How many nucleated cells were present was estimated from reference gene primer amplification. The assay was immunoSEQ multiplex PCR, and TCRdb's table has in-frame clones only and misses some. Clone size and the V and J calls come from that table; the DNA yielded D and trimming. The sample consists of about 210,000 clones, around nine tenths of them appearing once. Sequences were obtained from peripheral blood. The clonotype was recovered from a man aged 60 to 69 who had recovered from COVID-19. The genes are TRBV12-3 or TRBV12-4 and TRBJ2-5, with D possibly TRBD1 on 6 matching bases. The CDR3 DNA is TGTGCCAGCTCTGAGGGGGAGCACCCTTCGCACTTC. Its translation is CASSEGEHPSHF.